Sequencing of this T cell receptor beta chain was carried out in a study of blood T cell repertoires in COVID-19. Study details: Acute and convalescent COVID-19 specimens originated in the United States, Italy and Spain. From T cells, B-cell-depleted T cells, or PBMCs came the material, which was cDNA or gDNA.

V shed 1 base, J shed 6 bases, and the junction held 6 bases outside the gene matches. CDR1 is LGHNA and CDR2 is YSLEER in the germline V gene. The CDR3 consists of 15 residues. In the original workflow: By means of reference gene primer amplification, nucleated cell counts were estimated. Using immunoSEQ multiplex PCR, the repertoire was profiled, and TCRdb retains in-frame clones only, with some absent. V, J and clone size are those of that table, while D and trimming were read from the DNA. The table shows about 150,000 clones, with around four fifths occurring only once. The chain couples TRBV4-3 to TRBJ1-5; 7 nucleotides align to TRBD1. The sequencing input was peripheral blood. The TCR comes from an older woman with acute or convalescent COVID-19. The CDR3 protein is CASSQGRGRGQPQHF. In DNA, the CDR3 is TGCGCCAGCAGCCAAGGGAGGGGGCGAGGTCAGCCCCAGCATTTT.